Listed below are T cell receptor beta chains from one sample, sequenced in a study of CD8 T cells in ankylosing spondylitis. TCRdb re-analysed the 5' RACE reads in MiXCR, keeping a single row per CDR3 protein. The sample records approximately 260,000 distinct CDR3 sequences, 15% to 20% being singletons. The sequencing input was blood, either unsorted or a sorted T cell fraction (not recorded which). All receptors come from a male donor with ankylosing spondylitis or in good health (not recorded which). Each CDR3 is given with its conserved first and last residue. Fields, in order: J gene, V gene, CDR3 protein.

TRBJ2-1 TRBV18 CASSPRGASSYNEQFF
TRBJ2-7 TRBV24-1 CATSDLFGVEYEQYF
TRBJ1-1 TRBV7-9 CASSFVTGDTEAFF
TRBJ2-1 TRBV29-1 CSETSGSPNEQFF
TRBJ2-1 TRBV4-1 CASSQDANLGGYPYNEQFF
TRBJ2-3 TRBV7-2 CASSLDYSWRTDTQYF
TRBJ2-3 TRBV11-2 CASSLLGGMGDTQYF
TRBJ2-7 TRBV11-2 CASSLVGQGHEQYF
TRBJ2-1 TRBV4-3 CASSQDLLREQFF
TRBJ2-6 TRBV6-1 CASSNAGSGANVLTF
TRBJ2-7 TRBV11-1 CASSLVLGLGYEQYF
TRBJ2-7 TRBV4-1 CASSQGTEIGYEQYF
TRBJ1-2 TRBV2 CASSDESGLVYSGYTF
TRBJ2-7 TRBV27 CASSQAWGFYEQYF
TRBJ2-1 TRBV7-3 CASSQGGGRNEQFF
TRBJ2-1 TRBV27 CASTSSTGYNEQFF
TRBJ2-6 TRBV6-2/TRBV6-3 CASDRPSGANVLTF
TRBJ2-7 TRBV3-1 CASSRLGLAGDPYEQYF
TRBJ2-7 TRBV30 CAWKAAASSPRYEQYF
TRBJ2-1 TRBV5-1 CASSLDSGRASEDDEQFF
TRBJ2-5 TRBV29-1 CSVESSETQYF
TRBJ2-1 TRBV24-1 CATSDKGTGHEQFF